This is a list of T cell receptor beta chains from one sample in a study of blood T cells in healthy people across ages. TCRdb ran MiXCR on the 5' RACE reads and lists one entry per CDR3 protein. The sample consists of around 1,500,000 distinct CDR3 sequences, around two fifths of them appearing once. Sequences were obtained from blood. The receptors come from a woman aged 18-29 years in good health. CDR3s include the opening cysteine and the closing phenylalanine or tryptophan. The D gene is left open where the match is weak. Size is omitted from some rows. Given values are once, few, many or a class for expanded clones.

v_call: TRBV12-3/TRBV12-4
j_call: TRBJ2-5
cdr3_length: 14
d_call: .
clone_size: .
cdr3_nt: TGTGCCAGCAGTTCCACGACAGGAATGGGGACCCAGTACTTC
cdr3_aa: CASSSTTGMGTQYF

v_call: TRBV12-3/TRBV12-4
j_call: TRBJ1-1
cdr3_length: 15
d_call: .
clone_size: .
cdr3_nt: TGTGCCAGCAGTTTAAGGGAGAACGGGAACACTGAAGCTTTCTTT
cdr3_aa: CASSLRENGNTEAFF

v_call: TRBV7-7
j_call: TRBJ2-1
cdr3_length: 15
d_call: TRBD2
clone_size: few
cdr3_nt: TGTGCTAGCAGCTTGGGCACCGGGGGGATGGATGAGCAGTTCTTC
cdr3_aa: CASSLGTGGMDEQFF

v_call: TRBV7-2
j_call: TRBJ2-1
cdr3_length: 13
d_call: .
clone_size: .
cdr3_nt: TGTGCCAGCAGCTTATTACATCTTTTAGTGCAGTTCTTC
cdr3_aa: CASSLLHLLVQFF

v_call: TRBV20-1
j_call: TRBJ2-7
cdr3_length: 13
d_call: TRBD2
clone_size: .
cdr3_nt: TGCAGTGCTTGGCTAGCGGGAGTGCACGAGCAGTACTTC
cdr3_aa: CSAWLAGVHEQYF

v_call: TRBV12-3/TRBV12-4
j_call: TRBJ2-3
cdr3_length: 14
d_call: .
clone_size: few
cdr3_nt: TGTGCCAGCAGGAAGACAGGACGCACAGATACGCAGTATTTT
cdr3_aa: CASRKTGRTDTQYF

v_call: TRBV12-3/TRBV12-4
j_call: TRBJ2-7
cdr3_length: 14
d_call: .
clone_size: few
cdr3_nt: TGTGCCAGCAGTTCCTCGGACCTCCCCTACGAGCAGTACTTC
cdr3_aa: CASSSSDLPYEQYF

v_call: TRBV6-2/TRBV6-3
j_call: TRBJ1-2
cdr3_length: 16
d_call: .
clone_size: .
cdr3_nt: TGTGCCAGCAGTTACTCGGGGGTTCGCGGGTTCTATGGCTACACCTTC
cdr3_aa: CASSYSGVRGFYGYTF

v_call: TRBV9
j_call: TRBJ1-1
cdr3_length: 15
d_call: .
clone_size: .
cdr3_nt: TGTGCCAGCAGCGCCTTACAGGGCCCTCGTAACGAAGCTTTCTTT
cdr3_aa: CASSALQGPRNEAFF

v_call: TRBV29-1
j_call: TRBJ2-2
cdr3_length: 14
d_call: .
clone_size: .
cdr3_nt: TGCAGCGCTCCCGGCGGAGGGGTCACCGGGGAGCTGTTTTTT
cdr3_aa: CSAPGGGVTGELFF

v_call: TRBV12-3/TRBV12-4
j_call: TRBJ1-4
cdr3_length: 13
d_call: .
clone_size: .
cdr3_nt: TGTGCCAGCAGCTCAGGGGCCCATGAAAAACTGTTTTTT
cdr3_aa: CASSSGAHEKLFF

v_call: TRBV6-2/TRBV6-3
j_call: TRBJ2-3
cdr3_length: 15
d_call: TRBD2
clone_size: .
cdr3_nt: TGTGCCAGCACCAATAGCGGGAGGGCCGCAGATACGCAGTATTTT
cdr3_aa: CASTNSGRAADTQYF

v_call: TRBV7-2
j_call: TRBJ2-7
cdr3_length: 15
d_call: TRBD1
clone_size: few
cdr3_nt: TGTGCCAGCAGCTTAGCGGGGACAGGGTACAATGAGCAGTACTTC
cdr3_aa: CASSLAGTGYNEQYF

v_call: TRBV9
j_call: TRBJ1-2
cdr3_length: 16
d_call: .
clone_size: few
cdr3_nt: TGTGCCAGCAGCCCCGGATCCTTAACGGGTACTTATGGCTACACCTTC
cdr3_aa: CASSPGSLTGTYGYTF

v_call: TRBV6-1
j_call: TRBJ2-3
cdr3_length: 14
d_call: .
clone_size: .
cdr3_nt: TGTGCCAGCAGTGAAACGGGGAGGACAGATGCGCAGTATTTT
cdr3_aa: CASSETGRTDAQYF

v_call: TRBV28
j_call: TRBJ1-2
cdr3_length: 13
d_call: TRBD1
clone_size: .
cdr3_nt: TGTGCCCTCGAGGACAGGGGGCCCGATTCCTACACCTTC
cdr3_aa: CALEDRGPDSYTF

v_call: TRBV12-3/TRBV12-4
j_call: TRBJ2-3
cdr3_length: 14
d_call: .
clone_size: few
cdr3_nt: TGTGCCAGCAGTAATGCGGGACGGACAGATACGCAGTATTTT
cdr3_aa: CASSNAGRTDTQYF

v_call: TRBV28
j_call: TRBJ2-7
cdr3_length: 13
d_call: .
clone_size: once
cdr3_nt: TGTGCCAGCAGTGCCTGGAACGAGGGGGAGCAGTACTTC
cdr3_aa: CASSAWNEGEQYF

v_call: TRBV4-2
j_call: TRBJ2-7
cdr3_length: 15
d_call: .
clone_size: once
cdr3_nt: TGTGCCAGCAGCCAAGGAGAGGCGGACGAATCCTACCAGTACTTC
cdr3_aa: CASSQGEADESYQYF

v_call: TRBV6-5
j_call: TRBJ2-5
cdr3_length: 16
d_call: .
clone_size: .
cdr3_nt: TGTGCCAGCAGTTACAAAACGGGGCGTGAGAAAGAGACCCAGTACTTC
cdr3_aa: CASSYKTGREKETQYF

v_call: TRBV14
j_call: TRBJ1-2
cdr3_length: 17
d_call: .
clone_size: .
cdr3_nt: TGTGCCAGCAGCCCCCGAGGGAAAACAGGTTACAACTATGGCTATACCTTC
cdr3_aa: CASSPRGKTGYNYGYTF

v_call: TRBV29-1
j_call: TRBJ2-1
cdr3_length: 14
d_call: TRBD2
clone_size: many
cdr3_nt: TGCAGCGCTAGCGGGGGATATACCTACAATGAGCAGTTCTTC
cdr3_aa: CSASGGYTYNEQFF

v_call: TRBV25-1
j_call: TRBJ2-3
cdr3_length: 15
d_call: TRBD2
clone_size: .
cdr3_nt: TGTGCCAGCTCCCCGGGACTAGCAAACACAGATACGCAGTATTTT
cdr3_aa: CASSPGLANTDTQYF

v_call: TRBV20-1
j_call: TRBJ1-4
cdr3_length: 14
d_call: .
clone_size: .
cdr3_nt: TGCAGTGCTAGACGGGGAGAACATAATGAAAAACTGTTTTTT
cdr3_aa: CSARRGEHNEKLFF

v_call: TRBV3-1
j_call: TRBJ2-7
cdr3_length: 15
d_call: TRBD1
clone_size: few
cdr3_nt: TGTGCCAGCAGCCAGATGGGGGACAGAGCCTACGAGCAGTACTTC
cdr3_aa: CASSQMGDRAYEQYF

v_call: TRBV27
j_call: TRBJ1-4
cdr3_length: 14
d_call: TRBD1
clone_size: once
cdr3_nt: TGTGCCAGCAGAATTTCAGGGGGTAATGAAAAACTGTTTTTT
cdr3_aa: CASRISGGNEKLFF

v_call: TRBV27
j_call: TRBJ2-1
cdr3_length: 14
d_call: TRBD2
clone_size: few
cdr3_nt: TGTGCCACCCGGGGGGGTGCCGCACTCAATGAGCAGTTCTTC
cdr3_aa: CATRGGAALNEQFF

v_call: TRBV20-1
j_call: TRBJ1-2
cdr3_length: 12
d_call: .
clone_size: .
cdr3_nt: TGCAGTGCTACCGGGGAGGCCTATGGCTACACCTTC
cdr3_aa: CSATGEAYGYTF

v_call: TRBV12-3/TRBV12-4
j_call: TRBJ2-1
cdr3_length: 15
d_call: .
clone_size: .
cdr3_nt: TGTGCCAGCAGTAGAGGACTGCCGGCCCCCAATGAGCAGTTCTTC
cdr3_aa: CASSRGLPAPNEQFF

v_call: TRBV4-1
j_call: TRBJ1-4
cdr3_length: 15
d_call: .
clone_size: .
cdr3_nt: TGCGCCAGCAGCGCCCGACGAGGGGCTAATGAAAAACTGTTTTTT
cdr3_aa: CASSARRGANEKLFF

v_call: TRBV6-1
j_call: TRBJ1-5
cdr3_length: 13
d_call: .
clone_size: .
cdr3_nt: TGTGCCAGCGCAGGGGTAATGCTAGAGCCCCAGCATTTT
cdr3_aa: CASAGVMLEPQHF

v_call: TRBV20-1
j_call: TRBJ2-3
cdr3_length: 13
d_call: .
clone_size: .
cdr3_nt: TGCAGTGCTCCCCAAGGAGGCCCCAGGGGGCAGTATTTT
cdr3_aa: CSAPQGGPRGQYF

v_call: TRBV20-1
j_call: TRBJ2-7
cdr3_length: 12
d_call: .
clone_size: .
cdr3_nt: TGCAGTGGTGAGAGGCTTCAATACGAGCAGTACTTC
cdr3_aa: CSGERLQYEQYF

v_call: TRBV6-5
j_call: TRBJ2-7
cdr3_length: 15
d_call: TRBD2
clone_size: few
cdr3_nt: TGTGCCAGCAGTCGTAGCGGGGGGGCCTCCTACGAGCAGTACTTC
cdr3_aa: CASSRSGGASYEQYF

v_call: TRBV11-3
j_call: TRBJ2-1
cdr3_length: 15
d_call: TRBD2
clone_size: .
cdr3_nt: TGTGCCAGCAGCTTATCTAGCGGGATCTCCAATGAGCAGTTCTTC
cdr3_aa: CASSLSSGISNEQFF

v_call: TRBV5-5
j_call: TRBJ2-1
cdr3_length: 13
d_call: TRBD2
clone_size: few
cdr3_nt: TGTGCCAGCAGCTTGACTAGCGGGGAGGGTCGGTTCTTC
cdr3_aa: CASSLTSGEGRFF

v_call: TRBV3-1
j_call: TRBJ2-7
cdr3_length: 18
d_call: .
clone_size: few
cdr3_nt: TGTGCCAGCAGCCAAGGGTTCAGATACGCGGCAAGATCCTACGAGCAGTACTTC
cdr3_aa: CASSQGFRYAARSYEQYF

v_call: TRBV4-1
j_call: TRBJ1-1
cdr3_length: 15
d_call: .
clone_size: few
cdr3_nt: TGCGCCAGCAGCCAAGAGTTCAAACTTAACACTGAAGCTTTCTTT
cdr3_aa: CASSQEFKLNTEAFF

v_call: TRBV19
j_call: TRBJ2-1
cdr3_length: 14
d_call: TRBD2
clone_size: .
cdr3_nt: TGTGCCAGTAGCCATAGCGGGCCCTACAATGAGCAGTTCTTC
cdr3_aa: CASSHSGPYNEQFF

v_call: TRBV27
j_call: TRBJ2-2
cdr3_length: 14
d_call: .
clone_size: few
cdr3_nt: TGTGCCAGCAGTAGTATCCTGGGGACCGGGGAGCTGTTTTTT
cdr3_aa: CASSSILGTGELFF

v_call: TRBV29-1
j_call: TRBJ1-2
cdr3_length: 14
d_call: .
clone_size: .
cdr3_nt: TGCAGCGTTGAGATGTCAGGGAGTAACTATGGCTACACCTTC
cdr3_aa: CSVEMSGSNYGYTF

v_call: TRBV13
j_call: TRBJ1-1
cdr3_length: 16
d_call: .
clone_size: few
cdr3_nt: TGTGCCAGCAGCTTGTGGGTTTCAGCTGGAGACACTGAAGCTTTCTTT
cdr3_aa: CASSLWVSAGDTEAFF

v_call: TRBV2
j_call: TRBJ2-5
cdr3_length: 15
d_call: TRBD2
clone_size: .
cdr3_nt: TGTGCCAGCAGTGAACTAGCGGGTGTGTACAATGAGCAGTACTTC
cdr3_aa: CASSELAGVYNEQYF

v_call: TRBV28
j_call: TRBJ2-2
cdr3_length: 14
d_call: .
clone_size: few
cdr3_nt: TGTGCCACCGATGGGGCATTTAACACCGGGGAGCTGTTTTTT
cdr3_aa: CATDGAFNTGELFF

v_call: TRBV12-3/TRBV12-4
j_call: TRBJ2-2
cdr3_length: 12
d_call: .
clone_size: .
cdr3_nt: TGTGCCAGCAGTCGCCTAGTCGGGGAGCTGTTTTTT
cdr3_aa: CASSRLVGELFF

v_call: TRBV5-1
j_call: TRBJ2-7
cdr3_length: 15
d_call: .
clone_size: .
cdr3_nt: TGCGCCAGCAGGTTTACGACAGGAGGGACCCACGAGCAGTACTTC
cdr3_aa: CASRFTTGGTHEQYF